The clone carrying this TCR beta chain has a single count. Antigen: not known. The data were obtained in a study of blood T cells in healthy people across ages. Study background: Per two T cells, template switching captured roughly one barcoded beta molecule. General study points: PBMCs that were unsorted prevented a conclusive naive versus antigen-experienced comparison.

With 4 bases removed from V and 4 bases from J, the gap between germline ends came to 14 bases. CDR1 SGDLS and CDR2 YYNGEE come from the germline V gene. The CDR3 is made up of 14 amino acids. The second PCR ran about 6 to 11 cycles with a sample-barcoded 5' primer and J-beta primers. Every cDNA molecule bore a tag from a template-switch adaptor containing 12 random nucleotides. TCRdb processed the 5' RACE reads anew with MiXCR; each CDR3 protein has one entry. Among around 1,100,000 distinct CDR3 sequences listed, under 40% were seen once. What was sequenced was blood. This rearrangement joins TRBV9 to TRBJ2-5, with D perhaps matching TRBD1 (6 bases). The sequence was collected from a man aged 18 to 30 in good health. This CDR3 is CASSLYREGETQYF. As DNA, the CDR3 is TGTGCCAGCAGCCTCTACAGGGAAGGAGAGACCCAGTACTTC.